A single sample is the source of the 27 T cell receptor beta chains below, sequenced in a study of control samples from healthy donors and cancer patients. Here immunoSEQ multiplex PCR was the method, and the copy in TCRdb shows in-frame clones only, minus some. The sample includes about 120,000 clones, roughly 88% seen only once; the top ten take roughly 3.4%. Sequences were obtained from blood. All receptors come from a man between 35 and 55 years old in good health.

Only a few counts were recorded for this clone. The chain is built from TRBV2 and TRBJ1-5, with TRBD1 matching 8 bases. Germline assignment: CDR1 SNHLY and CDR2 FYNNEI. This CDR3 is built from 18 residues. After removal of 7 bases from V and 2 bases from J, the junction contained 16 bases not matched to a gene. CDR3 coding DNA: TGTGCCAGCACTCATCAAGGGGTCAGGGGGCGCGGCAATCAGCCCCAGCATTTT. Residues: CASTHQGVRGRGNQPQHF.

CDR3 region: CASSMGPHNEQFF. CDR3 nucleotides: TGTGCCAGCAGCATGGGACCCCACAATGAGCAGTTCTTC. The rearrangement links TRBV11-2 to TRBJ2-1; D may match TRBD1 or TRBD2 (5 bases each). The CDR3 runs to 13 residues. V was pared by 5 bases and J by 5 bases, with 10 bases between. Germline assignment: CDR1 SGHAT and CDR2 FQNNGV.

V gene TRBV7-2 combines with J gene TRBJ2-3, with 11 bases identical to TRBD1. Germline CDR1 reads SGHTA; CDR2 reads FQGNSA. The CDR3 sequence is 16 residues long. Germline trimming cut 2 bases from V and 4 bases from J; bases unmatched to any gene: 5. The CDR3 loop is CASSLQGQGAADTQYF. DNA of the CDR3: TGTGCCAGCAGCTTACAAGGACAGGGGGCTGCAGATACGCAGTATTTT.

Here the CDR3 reads CATSDLRDPGYEQYF. Written as DNA, the CDR3 is TGTGCCACCAGTGATTTGAGGGACCCAGGGTACGAGCAGTACTTC. The rearrangement joins TRBV24-1 to TRBJ2-7; the D call may be TRBD1 or TRBD2 (5 bases each). V lost 0 bases and J lost 4, with 12 bases in between. Germline-derived CDR1 and CDR2 are KGHDR and SFDVKD. The length of the CDR3 is 15 residues.

The chain joins TRBV29-1 to TRBJ2-1, with 9 positions matching TRBD1. The CDR3 extends over 13 amino acids. Germline lookup yields CDR1 SQVTM and CDR2 ANQGSEA. The trim removed 7 bases at V and 3 bases at J, leaving 4 bases unmatched. The DNA of the CDR3 is TGCAGCGCCGGACAGGGGAACTACAATGAGCAGTTCTTC. This translates into CSAGQGNYNEQFF.

The chain joins TRBV10-3 to TRBJ2-5; 9 nucleotides match TRBD1. The CDR3 is 15 amino acids. The germline CDR1 and CDR2 sequences are ENHRY and SYGVKD. Unmatched junction bases numbered 7, after V lost 3 bases and J lost 5 bases. The CDR3 DNA reads as TGTGCCATCAGTGACCCGGACAGGGGAATGGAGACCCAGTACTTC. It specifies CAISDPDRGMETQYF.

This clone came up once. The V gene is TRBV18, the J gene TRBJ2-5, with 10 bases matching TRBD1. V was pared by 5 bases and J by 5 bases, with 8 bases of the junction left unmatched. This CDR3 contains 15 residues. Germline V lookup: CDR1 KGHSH, CDR2 LQKENI. The CDR3 bases are TGTGCCAGCTCAACAAGACAGGGGGCACGCGAGACCCAGTACTTC. Amino acid sequence: CASSTRQGARETQYF.

This rearrangement joins TRBV2 to TRBJ2-7; D is uncertain. Germline V gene data show CDR1 as SNHLY and CDR2 as FYNNEI. The V gene lost 2 bases and the J gene lost 2 bases, with 16 bases spanning the gap. The CDR3 consists of 16 residues. The CDR3 sequence is CASSEKVTDFPYEQYF. CDR3 DNA: TGTGCCAGCAGTGAAAAAGTAACAGACTTCCCCTACGAGCAGTACTTC.

V gene TRBV11-3 combines with J gene TRBJ2-1; D gene uncertain. Germline V CDR1 and CDR2: SGHNT, YENEEA. Trimming took off 2 bases at V and 3 bases at J, with 8 bases between the two ends. The CDR3 spans 14 residues. In DNA, the CDR3 is TGTGCCAGCAGCTTACCAGAAATCTACAATGAGCAGTTCTTC. This sequence encodes CASSLPEIYNEQFF.

The gene calls are TRBV2 and TRBJ2-2; D could derive from TRBD1 or TRBD2 (5 bases each). Germline V gene data show CDR1 as SNHLY and CDR2 as FYNNEI. Trimming took 3 bases from V and 3 from J, leaving 11 bases between them. This CDR3 comprises 15 residues. The CDR3 is CASSDPGTYTGELFF. CDR3 bases: TGTGCCAGCAGTGACCCCGGGACCTACACCGGGGAGCTGTTTTTT.

The gene calls are TRBV27 and TRBJ1-2; 11 nucleotides line up with TRBD1. The CDR3 runs to 12 residues. The germline gives CDR1 MNHEY, CDR2 SMNVEV (reference sequence). V lost 10 bases to trimming and J lost 6 bases; unmatched junction nucleotides: 4. This CDR3 reads CATRTGGHGYTF. The CDR3 DNA reads as TGTGCCACACGGACAGGGGGCCATGGCTACACCTTC.

The chain combines TRBV10-2 with TRBJ2-2, with D possibly TRBD1 on 6 matching bases. This CDR3 is built from 14 residues. Germline lookup yields CDR1 WSHSY and CDR2 SAAADI. Deletions cut 6 bases from V and 3 bases from J, with 11 bases between. CDR3 sequence: CASSQGTYTGELFF. CDR3 in DNA: TGCGCCAGCAGCCAGGGGACCTACACCGGGGAGCTGTTTTTT.

Concerning this clone itself: Other nucleotide sequences from this sample produce the same CDR3. The V call is TRBV7-2, the J call TRBJ2-7, with TRBD1 matching 12 bases. The CDR3 spans 14 residues. V trimming: 4 bases; J trimming: 7 bases; junction bases outside the gene matches: 5. Per the germline V gene, CDR1 is SGHTA and CDR2 is FQGNSA. The CDR3 sequence is CASSSGQGAGEQYF. In DNA, the CDR3 is TGTGCCAGCAGCTCGGGACAGGGGGCGGGAGAGCAGTACTTC.

The chain recombines TRBV30 with TRBJ1-5; D remains ambiguous. Trimming took 2 bases from V and 1 from J, leaving 3 bases between them. Germline loops: CDR1 GTSNPN, CDR2 SVGIG (reference sequence). The CDR3 is 12 amino acids. The CDR3 region is CAWSSSNQPQHF. The CDR3 nucleotides are TGTGCCTGGAGTTCGAGCAATCAGCCCCAGCATTTT.

The chain combines TRBV19 with TRBJ1-2, with 7 bases matching TRBD1. This CDR3 has 14 amino acids. The V and J ends lost 8 bases and 6 bases, in that order; junction bases with no gene match: 12. CDR1 is LNHDA, CDR2 SQIVND, per germline (reference sequence). In nucleotides, the CDR3 is TGTGCCAGTTCTAAAATACAGGGGTACCATGGCTACACCTTC. The encoded protein is CASSKIQGYHGYTF.

This rearrangement joins TRBV2 to TRBJ1-2; D call uncertain. With 1 base removed from V and 4 bases from J, the gap between germline ends came to 7 bases. The germline V gene encodes CDR1 SNHLY and CDR2 FYNNEI. CDR3 size: 13 residues. CDR3 bases: TGTGCCAGCAGTGAAGGCGGAACCTATGGCTACACCTTC. This codes for CASSEGGTYGYTF.

The V gene is TRBV6-5, the J gene TRBJ2-1; 9 nucleotides line up with TRBD1. Per germline, CDR1 MNHEY and CDR2 SVGAGI. This CDR3 has 12 amino acids. Losses at the gene ends were 6 bases for V and 10 bases for J; bases not matched to a gene: 4. CDR3 coding DNA: TGTGCCAGCAGCGGACAGGGGTTAGAGCAGTTCTTC. It encodes CASSGQGLEQFF.

This clone was counted once. The chain links TRBV7-9 to TRBJ1-3, with D perhaps TRBD1 (5 bases). The V and J ends lost 5 bases and 4 bases respectively, with 18 bases between them. CDR1 and CDR2 (germline): SEHNR, FQNEAQ (reference sequence). The CDR3 runs 16 residues. The CDR3, as DNA: TGTGCCAGCAGCCCAATGGTAGGGGTGGAAGGAAACACCATATATTTT. As protein: CASSPMVGVEGNTIYF. The entire variable domain, with the rest obtained from reference TRBV7-9 and TRBJ1-3, is as follows: DTGVSQNPRHKITKRGQNVTFRCDPISEHNRLYWYRQTLGQGPEFLTYFQNEAQLEKSRLLSDRFSAERPKGSFSTLEIQRTEQGDSAMYLCASSPMVGVEGNTIYFGEGSWLTVV.

The sample holds one count of this clone. The chain uses TRBV9 and TRBJ1-2; 7 nucleotides align to TRBD1. Germline V CDR1 and CDR2: SGDLS, YYNGEE. The CDR3 consists of 15 residues. V was pared by 0 bases and J by 8 bases, with 10 bases of the junction left unmatched. CDR3 protein: CASSVGYRGEEGYTF. CDR3 nucleotide sequence: TGTGCCAGCAGCGTAGGGTACAGGGGAGAGGAAGGCTACACCTTC.

This rearrangement joins TRBV4-2 to TRBJ2-7, with a possible D match to TRBD2 (6 bases). The CDR3 is made up of 14 amino acids. Between the trimmed V and J ends, which lost 5 bases and 1 base, there was a span of 12 bases. The germline V gene encodes CDR1 LGHNA and CDR2 YNFKEQ. CDR3 in DNA: TGTGCCAGCAGCGTCCGGGACTTGTCCTACGAGCAGTACTTC. This gives the protein CASSVRDLSYEQYF.

The gene calls are TRBV7-2 and TRBJ2-5, with 8 bases matching TRBD2. CDR3 length equals 14 residues. Germline-derived CDR1 and CDR2 are SGHTA and FQGNSA. Losses at the gene ends were 5 bases for V and 5 bases for J; bases not matched to a gene: 7. The CDR3 spells CASSHSGAGETQYF. The CDR3 DNA follows: TGTGCCAGCAGCCATAGCGGGGCCGGGGAGACCCAGTACTTC.

The chain employs TRBV4-2 and TRBJ1-6; TRBD1 matches at 8 bases. V was clipped by 0 bases and J by 1 base; unmatched bases: 11. Looked up from germline, CDR1 is LGHNA and CDR2 is YNFKEQ. CDR3 size: 20 residues. CDR3: CASSQEAQGAFRSYNSPLHF. In DNA, the CDR3 is TGTGCCAGCAGCCAAGAAGCCCAGGGGGCTTTTAGATCCTATAATTCACCCCTCCACTTT.

This clone is a singleton in its sample. This chain connects TRBV18 to TRBJ2-7; 8 bases are shared with TRBD2. The CDR3 is 16 residues long. V lost 5 bases, J lost 0 bases, and 9 bases stayed unmatched. Germline-derived CDR1 and CDR2 are KGHSH and LQKENI. The CDR3 protein is CASSMNWRGASYEQYF. The CDR3 DNA reads as TGTGCCAGCTCAATGAACTGGCGGGGGGCCTCCTACGAGCAGTACTTC.

J is TRBJ1-1 and V is TRBV10-1; D gene ambiguous. Trimming took off 0 bases at V and 4 bases at J, with 9 bases between the two ends. Per germline, CDR1 WNHNN and CDR2 SYGVQD (reference sequence). The length of the CDR3 is 14 residues. Here the CDR3 reads CASSESTGSTEAFF. CDR3 DNA sequence: TGCGCCAGCAGTGAGTCGACCGGGTCCACTGAAGCTTTCTTT.

This chain joins TRBV6-2 or TRBV6-3 and TRBJ2-4; a weak D match, TRBD2 (6 bases). The germline V gene has CDR1 MNHEY and CDR2 SVGEGT. Trimming took 0 bases from V and 0 from J, leaving 9 bases between them. The CDR3 spans 16 residues. The CDR3 region is CASSYSGGLAKNIQYF. CDR3 nucleotides: TGTGCCAGCAGTTACTCGGGGGGATTAGCCAAAAACATTCAGTACTTC.

This chain joins TRBV6-5 and TRBJ2-1; D uncertain. Trimming took 5 bases from V and 3 from J, leaving 5 bases between them. CDR3 size: 12 residues. Germline values: CDR1 MNHEY, CDR2 SVGAGI. CDR3 loop: CASSQIYNEQFF. For the CDR3, the DNA is TGTGCCAGCAGTCAAATCTACAATGAGCAGTTCTTC.

The CDR3 sequence is CASTPDRVSSPLHF. The CDR3 DNA sequence: TGTGCCAGCACCCCCGACAGGGTATCCTCACCCCTCCACTTT. The chain employs TRBV28 and TRBJ1-6; 7 nucleotides align to TRBD1. The CDR3 totals 14 residues. The V segment lost 7 bases and the J segment 10 bases; nucleotides outside the gene matches: 10. Germline V CDR1 and CDR2: MDHEN, SYDVKM.